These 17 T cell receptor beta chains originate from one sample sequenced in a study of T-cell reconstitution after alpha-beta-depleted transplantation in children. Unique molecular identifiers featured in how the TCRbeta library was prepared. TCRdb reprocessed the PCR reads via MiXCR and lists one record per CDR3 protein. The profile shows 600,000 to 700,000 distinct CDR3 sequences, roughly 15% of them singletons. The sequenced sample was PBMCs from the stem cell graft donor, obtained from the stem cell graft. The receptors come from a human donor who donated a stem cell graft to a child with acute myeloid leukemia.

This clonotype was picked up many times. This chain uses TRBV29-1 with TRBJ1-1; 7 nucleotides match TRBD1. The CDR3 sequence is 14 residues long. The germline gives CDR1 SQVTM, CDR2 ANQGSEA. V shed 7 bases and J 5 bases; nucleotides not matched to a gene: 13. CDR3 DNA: TGCAGCGGTACCTACAGGGGTAGGAGGACTGAAGCTTTCTTT. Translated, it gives CSGTYRGRRTEAFF.

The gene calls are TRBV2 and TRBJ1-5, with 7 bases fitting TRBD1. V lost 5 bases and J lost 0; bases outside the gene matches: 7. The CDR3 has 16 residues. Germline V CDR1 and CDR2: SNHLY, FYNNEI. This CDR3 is CASSRQGPFSNQPQHF. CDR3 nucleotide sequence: TGTGCCAGCAGTCGACAGGGACCTTTTAGCAATCAGCCCCAGCATTTT.

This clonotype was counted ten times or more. CDR3 nucleotide sequence: TGTGCCACCAGCAACAGGGGGCGGGAAAAACTGTTTTTT. This sequence encodes CATSNRGREKLFF. The rearrangement uses TRBV15 and TRBJ1-4; the match to TRBD1 covers 9 bases. Trimming at V came to 4 bases and at J to 8 bases, leaving 2 bases not matched to a gene. CDR1 and CDR2 (germline): LNHNV, YYDKDF (reference sequence). The CDR3 totals 13 residues.

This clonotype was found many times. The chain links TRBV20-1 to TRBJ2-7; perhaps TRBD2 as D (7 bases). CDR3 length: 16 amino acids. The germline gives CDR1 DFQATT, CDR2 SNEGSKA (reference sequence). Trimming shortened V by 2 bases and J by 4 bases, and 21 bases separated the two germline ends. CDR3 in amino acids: CSARKGDTGGLYEQYF. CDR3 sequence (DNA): TGCAGTGCTAGAAAGGGGGACACGGGGGGTCTATACGAGCAGTACTTC.

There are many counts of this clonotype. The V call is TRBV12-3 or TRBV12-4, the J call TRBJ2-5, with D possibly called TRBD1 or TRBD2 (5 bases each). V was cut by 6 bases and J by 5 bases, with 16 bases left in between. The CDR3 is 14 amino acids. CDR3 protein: CASSSLGPRETQYF. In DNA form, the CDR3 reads TGTGCCAGCAGCTCCTTGGGACCGAGGGAGACCCAGTACTTC.

CDR3 sequence reads: CASSIEGEGYSYEQYF. CDR3 sequence (DNA): TGTGCCAGTAGTATAGAGGGTGAAGGATACTCCTACGAGCAGTACTTC. V gene TRBV19 combines with J gene TRBJ2-7; no firm D call. CDR1 is LNHDA, CDR2 SQIVND, per germline (reference sequence). The CDR3 runs to 16 residues. V was shortened by 0 bases and J by 0 bases, with 12 bases between the two germline ends.

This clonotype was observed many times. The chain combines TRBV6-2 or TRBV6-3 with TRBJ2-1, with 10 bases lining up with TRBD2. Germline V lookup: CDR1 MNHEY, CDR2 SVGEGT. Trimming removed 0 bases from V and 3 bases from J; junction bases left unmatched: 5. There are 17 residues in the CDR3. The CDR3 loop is CASSYSPAGGLYNEQFF. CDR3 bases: TGTGCCAGCAGTTACTCCCCAGCGGGGGGGCTCTACAATGAGCAGTTCTTC.

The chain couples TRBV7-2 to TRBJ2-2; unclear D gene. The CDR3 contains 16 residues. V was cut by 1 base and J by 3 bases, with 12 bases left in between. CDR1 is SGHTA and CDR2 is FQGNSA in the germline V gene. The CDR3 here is CASSLGGSPDTGELFF. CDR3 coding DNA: TGTGCCAGCAGCTTAGGTGGCAGCCCCGACACCGGGGAGCTGTTTTTT.

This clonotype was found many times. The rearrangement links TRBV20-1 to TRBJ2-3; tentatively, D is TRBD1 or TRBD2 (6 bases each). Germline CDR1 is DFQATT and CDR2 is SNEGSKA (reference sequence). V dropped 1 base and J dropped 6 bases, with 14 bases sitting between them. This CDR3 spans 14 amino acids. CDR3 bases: TGCAGTGCTAGAGGGGGTGGGGGGCGTGATACGCAGTATTTT. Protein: CSARGGGGRDTQYF.

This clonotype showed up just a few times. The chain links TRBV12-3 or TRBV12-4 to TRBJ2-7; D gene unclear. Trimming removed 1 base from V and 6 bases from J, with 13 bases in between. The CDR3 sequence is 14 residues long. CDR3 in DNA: TGTGCCAGCAGTTTAGAGAGTTGGGATCCCGAGCAGTACGTC. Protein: CASSLESWDPEQYV.

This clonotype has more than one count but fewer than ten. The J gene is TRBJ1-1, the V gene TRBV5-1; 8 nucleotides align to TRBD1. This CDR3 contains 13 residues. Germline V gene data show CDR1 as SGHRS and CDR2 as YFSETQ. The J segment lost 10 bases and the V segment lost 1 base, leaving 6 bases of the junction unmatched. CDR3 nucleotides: TGCGCCAGCAGCTTGACGGACAGGGCTGGAGCTTTCTTT. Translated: CASSLTDRAGAFF.

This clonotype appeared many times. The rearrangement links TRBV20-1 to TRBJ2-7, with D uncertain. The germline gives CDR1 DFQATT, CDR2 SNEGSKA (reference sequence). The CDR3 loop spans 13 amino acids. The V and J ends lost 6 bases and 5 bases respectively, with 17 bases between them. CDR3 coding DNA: TGCAGTGCCCAGATCAAGCATGACCACGAGCAGTACTTC. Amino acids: CSAQIKHDHEQYF.

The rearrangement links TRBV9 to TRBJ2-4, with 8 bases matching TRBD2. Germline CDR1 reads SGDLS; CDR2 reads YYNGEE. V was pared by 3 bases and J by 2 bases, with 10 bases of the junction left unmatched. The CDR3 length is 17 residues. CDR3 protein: CASSARGGGLTKNIQYF. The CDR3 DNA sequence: TGTGCCAGCAGCGCCCGGGGGGGCGGGTTAACCAAAAACATTCAGTACTTC.

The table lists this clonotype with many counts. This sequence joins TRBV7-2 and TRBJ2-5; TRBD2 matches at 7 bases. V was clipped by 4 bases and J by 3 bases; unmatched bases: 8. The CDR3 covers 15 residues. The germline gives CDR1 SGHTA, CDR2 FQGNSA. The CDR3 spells CASSSRRGKEETQYF. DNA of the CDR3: TGTGCCAGCAGCTCTAGGCGGGGGAAGGAAGAGACCCAGTACTTC. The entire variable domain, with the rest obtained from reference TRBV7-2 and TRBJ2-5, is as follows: GAGVSQSPSNKVTEKGKDVELRCDPISGHTALYWYRQSLGQGLEFLIYFQGNSAPDKSGLPSDRFSAERTGGSVSTLTIQRTQQEDSAVYLCASSSRRGKEETQYFGPGTRLLVL.

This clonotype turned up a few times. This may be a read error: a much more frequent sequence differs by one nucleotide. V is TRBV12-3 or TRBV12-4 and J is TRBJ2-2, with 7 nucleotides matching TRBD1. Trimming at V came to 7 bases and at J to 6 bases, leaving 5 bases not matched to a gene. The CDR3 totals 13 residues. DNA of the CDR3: TGTGCCAGCACCTCCACAGGGGCCGGGGAGCTGTTTTTT. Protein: CASTSTGAGELFF.

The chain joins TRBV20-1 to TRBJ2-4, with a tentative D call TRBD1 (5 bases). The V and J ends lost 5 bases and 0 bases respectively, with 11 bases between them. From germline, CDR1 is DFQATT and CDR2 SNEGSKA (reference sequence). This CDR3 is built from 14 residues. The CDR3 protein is CSAQAGLAKNIQYF. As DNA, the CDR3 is TGCAGTGCTCAGGCAGGGTTAGCCAAAAACATTCAGTACTTC.

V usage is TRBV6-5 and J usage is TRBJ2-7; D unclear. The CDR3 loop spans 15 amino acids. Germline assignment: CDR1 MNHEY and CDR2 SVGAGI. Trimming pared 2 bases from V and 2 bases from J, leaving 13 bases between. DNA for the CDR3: TGTGCCAGCAGTTACCAAGGCGGCAGGACCTACGAGCAGTACTTC. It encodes CASSYQGGRTYEQYF.